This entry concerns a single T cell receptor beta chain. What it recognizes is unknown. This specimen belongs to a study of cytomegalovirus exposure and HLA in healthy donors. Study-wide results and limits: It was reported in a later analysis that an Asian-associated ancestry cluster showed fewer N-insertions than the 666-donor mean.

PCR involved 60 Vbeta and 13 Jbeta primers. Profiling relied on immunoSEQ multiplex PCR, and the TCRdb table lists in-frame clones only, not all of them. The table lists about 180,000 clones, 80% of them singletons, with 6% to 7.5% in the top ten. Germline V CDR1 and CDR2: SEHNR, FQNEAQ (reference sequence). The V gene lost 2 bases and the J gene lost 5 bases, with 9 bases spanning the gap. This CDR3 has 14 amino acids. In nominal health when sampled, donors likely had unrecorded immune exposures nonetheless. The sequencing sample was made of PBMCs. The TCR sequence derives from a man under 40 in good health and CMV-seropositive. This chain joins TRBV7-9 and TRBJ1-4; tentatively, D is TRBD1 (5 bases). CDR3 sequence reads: CASSLRQSNEKLFF. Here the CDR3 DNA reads TGTGCCAGCAGCTTAAGACAGAGCAATGAAAAACTGTTTTTT. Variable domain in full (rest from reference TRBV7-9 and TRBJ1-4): DTGVSQNPRHKITKRGQNVTFRCDPISEHNRLYWYRQTLGQGPEFLTYFQNEAQLEKSRLLSDRFSAERPKGSFSTLEIQRTEQGDSAMYLCASSLRQSNEKLFFGSGTQLSVL.